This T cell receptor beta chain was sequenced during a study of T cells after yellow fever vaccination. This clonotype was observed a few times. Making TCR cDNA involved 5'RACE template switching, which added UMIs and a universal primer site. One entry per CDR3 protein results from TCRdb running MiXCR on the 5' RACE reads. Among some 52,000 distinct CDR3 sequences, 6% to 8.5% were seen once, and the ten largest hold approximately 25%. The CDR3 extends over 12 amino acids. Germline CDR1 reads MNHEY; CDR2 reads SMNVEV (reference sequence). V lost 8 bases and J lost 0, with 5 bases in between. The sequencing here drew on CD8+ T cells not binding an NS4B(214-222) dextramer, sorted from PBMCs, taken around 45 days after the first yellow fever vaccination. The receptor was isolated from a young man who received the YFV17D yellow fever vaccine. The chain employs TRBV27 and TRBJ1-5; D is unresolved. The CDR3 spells CASGYSNQPQHF. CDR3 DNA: TGTGCCAGCGGGTATAGCAATCAGCCCCAGCATTTT.